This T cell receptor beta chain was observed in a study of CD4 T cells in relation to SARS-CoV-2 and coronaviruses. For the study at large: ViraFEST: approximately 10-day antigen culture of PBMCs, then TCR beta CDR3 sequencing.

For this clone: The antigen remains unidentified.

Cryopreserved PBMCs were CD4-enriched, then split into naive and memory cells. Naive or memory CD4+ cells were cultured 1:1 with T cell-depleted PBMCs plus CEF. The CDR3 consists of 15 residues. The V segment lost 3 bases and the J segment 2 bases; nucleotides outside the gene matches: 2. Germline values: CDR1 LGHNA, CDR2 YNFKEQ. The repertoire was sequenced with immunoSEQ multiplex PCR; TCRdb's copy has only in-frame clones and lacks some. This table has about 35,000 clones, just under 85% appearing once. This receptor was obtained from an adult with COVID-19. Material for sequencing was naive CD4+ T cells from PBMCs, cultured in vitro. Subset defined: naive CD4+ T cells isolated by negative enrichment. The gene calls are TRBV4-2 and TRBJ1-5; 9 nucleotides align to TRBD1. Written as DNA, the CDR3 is TGTGCCAGCAGCCAGGGGGACAGGGGCAATCAGCCCCAGCATTTT. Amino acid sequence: CASSQGDRGNQPQHF.